The 27 T cell receptor beta chains below come from one sample, sequenced in a study of early stage breast cancer tumors. Measured with immunoSEQ multiplex PCR; TCRdb has only the in-frame clones, and not every one. Among 30,000 to 40,000 clones, approximately 69% were seen once, and the ten largest hold over 6%. The sequencing input was blood. The receptors were gathered from a person in their sixties or seventies with breast cancer.

This clone was seen more than once but under ten times. The chain carries TRBV5-1 and TRBJ1-1; D remains ambiguous. Trimming removed 0 bases at V and 1 base at J, with 10 bases between. This CDR3 is 15 amino acids long. Germline CDR1 and CDR2: SGHRS and YFSETQ. The CDR3 spells CASSLGDLPNTEAFF. In DNA form, the CDR3 reads TGCGCCAGCAGCTTGGGGGATTTACCGAACACTGAAGCTTTCTTT. Filled out from reference TRBV5-1 and TRBJ1-1, the complete variable domain reads KAGVTQTPRYLIKTRGQQVTLSCSPISGHRSVSWYQQTPGQGLQFLFEYFSETQRNKGNFPGRFSGRQFSNSRSEMNVSTLELGDSALYLCASSLGDLPNTEAFFGQGTRLTVV.

The chain recombines TRBV7-6 with TRBJ2-7; D perhaps matches TRBD2 (6 bases). This CDR3 spans 15 amino acids. From germline, CDR1 is SGHVS and CDR2 FNYEAQ. V was shortened by 5 bases and J by 5 bases, with 19 bases between the two germline ends. Written as DNA, the CDR3 is TGTGCCAGCAGCCTACTAGCCCCGGGGTTGAACGAGCAGTACTTC. This encodes CASSLLAPGLNEQYF.

The chain combines TRBV6-6 with TRBJ2-2, with D perhaps TRBD1 (6 bases). CDR1 is MNHNY, CDR2 SVGAGI, per germline (reference sequence). This CDR3 region has 13 residues. Trimming stripped 8 bases from V and 3 bases from J, with 10 bases between. The CDR3 is CASGRQDTGELFF. Written as DNA, the CDR3 is TGTGCCAGCGGGAGACAGGACACCGGGGAGCTGTTTTTT.

This chain links TRBV6-4 with TRBJ2-7; 7 positions agree with TRBD2. CDR3 length: 14 amino acids. V dropped 7 bases and J dropped 3; count of bases not matched to a gene: 9. Germline V lookup: CDR1 MRHNA, CDR2 SNTAGT. CDR3 coding DNA: TGTGCCAGCACCCCTCTAGCGGAGGACTACGAGCAGTACTTC. It specifies CASTPLAEDYEQYF.

This sequence joins TRBV19 and TRBJ1-5; TRBD1 might be the D (5 bases). The CDR3 is 14 residues long. Per germline, CDR1 LNHDA and CDR2 SQIVND (reference sequence). The V gene lost 5 bases and the J gene lost 0 bases, with 8 bases spanning the gap. The CDR3 DNA reads TGTGCCAGTAGTGGCACAGGTAGCAATCAGCCCCAGCATTTT. Its protein product is CASSGTGSNQPQHF. Full variable domain (remainder filled in from reference TRBV19 and TRBJ1-5): DGGITQSPKYLFRKEGQNVTLSCEQNLNHDAMYWYRQDPGQGLRLIYYSQIVNDFQKGDIAEGYSVSREKKESFPLTVTSAQKNPTAFYLCASSGTGSNQPQHFGDGTRLSIL.

The chain couples TRBV9 to TRBJ1-5; 8 nucleotides agree with TRBD1. Germline V lookup: CDR1 SGDLS, CDR2 YYNGEE. Losses at the gene ends were 4 bases for V and 4 bases for J; bases not matched to a gene: 4. The CDR3 covers 14 residues. The DNA for the CDR3 is TGTGCCAGCAGCCGGACAGGGCAGAATCAGCCCCAGCATTTT. Amino acid sequence: CASSRTGQNQPQHF.

This chain links TRBV6-1 with TRBJ1-1; D is perhaps TRBD1 (5 bases). Trimming removed 11 bases at V and 7 bases at J, with 17 bases between. The CDR3 has 12 amino acids. Per the germline V gene, CDR1 is MNHNS and CDR2 is SASEGT. In DNA, the CDR3 is TGTGCCGCGCGTGAAGGGGCCGGTGAAGCTTTCTTT. This translates into CAAREGAGEAFF.

V is TRBV28 and J is TRBJ2-1; a possible D gene is TRBD2 (6 bases). The ends were cut back, 10 bases at V and 6 bases at J, with 16 bases in the middle. CDR1 is MDHEN, CDR2 SYDVKM, per germline. The CDR3 covers 13 residues. The CDR3 sequence is CATGGLLFNEQFF. The CDR3 nucleotides are TGTGCCACCGGGGGACTCCTTTTCAATGAGCAGTTCTTC.

The chain is built from TRBV6-1 and TRBJ1-1, with D perhaps matching TRBD1 (5 bases). Germline CDR1 MNHNS, CDR2 SASEGT. V gave up 6 bases and J gave up 0 bases, with 11 bases separating them. CDR3 length equals 14 residues. In DNA, the CDR3 is TGTGCCAGCAGATCGGGGCACGTGAACACTGAAGCTTTCTTT. Translation: CASRSGHVNTEAFF.

The J gene is TRBJ1-2, the V gene TRBV28; unclear D gene. Trimming stripped 1 base from V and 8 bases from J, with 8 bases between. There are 12 residues in the CDR3. CDR1 is MDHEN and CDR2 is SYDVKM in the germline V gene. CDR3 DNA sequence: TGTGCCAGCAGTTTATATAGGGAGGGCTACACCTTC. The encoded protein is CASSLYREGYTF.

In its sample, this clone was seen a few times. This rearrangement joins TRBV27 to TRBJ2-4; a weak D match, TRBD2 (6 bases). This CDR3 spans 16 amino acids. CDR1 MNHEY and CDR2 SMNVEV come from the germline V gene (reference sequence). The V gene lost 2 bases and the J gene lost 0 bases, with 11 bases spanning the gap. The CDR3 is CASSLVAGLAKNIQYF. The CDR3 bases are TGTGCCAGCAGTTTAGTCGCGGGGTTAGCCAAAAACATTCAGTACTTC.

This chain uses TRBV7-2 with TRBJ2-5, with no clear D. Germline CDR1 SGHTA, CDR2 FQGNSA. This CDR3 region has 12 residues. Trimming stripped 4 bases from V and 10 bases from J, with 13 bases between. CDR3 sequence reads: CASSSPVHYQYF. CDR3 coding DNA: TGTGCCAGCAGCTCCCCCGTACACTACCAGTACTTC.

The V and J genes are TRBV2 and TRBJ2-3; the D gene is possibly TRBD1 (5 bases). This CDR3 has 17 residues. The germline CDR1 and CDR2 sequences are SNHLY and FYNNEI. V was shortened by 1 base and J by 0 bases, with 14 bases between the two germline ends. The CDR3 reads CASSEGTTGLSTDTQYF. CDR3 coding DNA: TGTGCCAGCAGTGAAGGTACTACAGGCCTTAGCACAGATACGCAGTATTTT.

The gene calls are TRBV9 and TRBJ2-3; 8 bases are shared with TRBD1. Germline loops: CDR1 SGDLS, CDR2 YYNGEE. With 4 bases clipped from V and 4 bases from J, the junction kept 8 bases outside the gene matches. There are 15 residues in the CDR3. Here the CDR3 DNA reads TGTGCCAGCAGCATACGGACAGGGCTCTCAGATACGCAGTATTTT. Protein: CASSIRTGLSDTQYF.

This clone was detected only a few times. The gene calls are TRBV6-1 and TRBJ1-1; 8 bases align to TRBD1. With 6 bases clipped from V and 1 base from J, the junction kept 1 base outside the gene matches. Germline CDR1 and CDR2: MNHNS and SASEGT. This CDR3 is built from 13 residues. The CDR3 DNA is TGTGCCAGCAGGCAGGGGGCGAACACTGAAGCTTTCTTT. Its translation is CASRQGANTEAFF.

The chain uses TRBV19 and TRBJ2-3; D is tentatively TRBD1 or TRBD2 (6 bases each). The CDR3 runs to 14 residues. Germline CDR1 reads LNHDA; CDR2 reads SQIVND (reference sequence). Trimming left V 4 bases short and J 2 bases short, with 10 bases between. CDR3 coding DNA: TGTGCCAGTAGTAGAGGGGGGACCACAGATACGCAGTATTTT. Encoded protein: CASSRGGTTDTQYF.

This chain joins TRBV14 and TRBJ2-7; perhaps TRBD2 as D (5 bases). V lost 4 bases and J 3 bases, leaving 16 bases between the germline ends. Germline loops: CDR1 SGHDN, CDR2 FVKESK. This CDR3 contains 15 residues. CDR3 region: CASSPTYGIVYEQYF. The CDR3 coding sequence is TGTGCCAGCAGCCCCACGTACGGGATAGTCTACGAGCAGTACTTC. The whole variable domain, filled in from reference TRBV14 and TRBJ2-7, reads EAGVTQFPSHSVIEKGQTVTLRCDPISGHDNLYWYRRVMGKEIKFLLHFVKESKQDESGMPNNRFLAERTGGTYSTLKVQPAELEDSGVYFCASSPTYGIVYEQYFGPGTRLTVT.

This clone was seen only a few times. This sequence joins TRBV19 and TRBJ1-2, with 9 bases lining up with TRBD1. The CDR3 is 16 residues long. V was clipped by 2 bases and J by 4 bases; unmatched bases: 8. The germline gives CDR1 LNHDA, CDR2 SQIVND (reference sequence). The CDR3 protein is CASSISTGGASYGYTF. The CDR3 DNA is TGTGCCAGTAGTATAAGCACAGGGGGCGCGAGCTATGGCTACACCTTC.

This chain connects TRBV9 to TRBJ2-5; 16 bases agree with TRBD2. CDR3 length: 17 amino acids. The V gene's germline CDR1 is SGDLS and CDR2 YYNGEE. V lost 0 bases to trimming and J lost 5 bases; unmatched junction nucleotides: 4. The CDR3 DNA sequence: TGTGCCAGCAGCGTAGTGGGACTAGCGGGAGGGGGGGAGACCCAGTACTTC. Protein sequence: CASSVVGLAGGGETQYF. Combining the CDR3 with reference TRBV9 and TRBJ2-5 gives the whole variable domain DSGVTQTPKHLITATGQRVTLRCSPRSGDLSVYWYQQSLDQGLQFLIQYYNGEERAKGNILERFSAQQFPDLHSELNLSSLELGDSALYFCASSVVGLAGGGETQYFGPGTRLLVL.

Note on this clone: This sample includes further DNA sequences coding for the same CDR3. V and J are TRBV11-2 and TRBJ2-2, with 7 bases that match TRBD1. Germline lookup yields CDR1 SGHAT and CDR2 FQNNGV. V was pared by 6 bases and J by 4 bases, with 5 bases of the junction left unmatched. The CDR3 is made up of 14 amino acids. The CDR3 spells CASRLDRVTGELFF. Written as DNA, the CDR3 is TGTGCCAGCAGACTCGACAGGGTCACCGGGGAGCTGTTTTTT.

The chain couples TRBV5-3 to TRBJ2-7, with D unclear. TRBV5-3 is placed among ORFs of uncertain function. CDR3 length equals 12 residues. With 7 bases removed from V and 2 bases from J, the gap between germline ends came to 10 bases. The CDR3 coding sequence is TGTGCCAGACGATCAGGTACCTACGAGCAGTACTTC. Residues: CARRSGTYEQYF.

This chain uses TRBV25-1 with TRBJ1-4; D remains unclear. From germline, CDR1 is MGHDK and CDR2 SYGVNS. This CDR3 spans 16 amino acids. V was shortened by 6 bases and J by 1 base, with 15 bases between the two germline ends. CDR3 sequence (DNA): TGTGCCAGCAGCTCCCGGCTGCGGGTAACTAATGAAAAACTGTTTTTT. Protein: CASSSRLRVTNEKLFF.

Remarks on this clone: One end of the junction does not line up with germline, which may come from a read error. The chain is built from TRBV10-3 and TRBJ1-4; D might be TRBD1 (6 bases). Germline CDR1 reads ENHRY; CDR2 reads SYGVKD. The CDR3 runs 15 residues. The CDR3 region is CASSDGGAFNEKLFF. CDR3 DNA sequence: TGTGCCAGCAGTGATGGGGGGGCCTTCAATGAAAAACTGTTTTTT.

This clone was counted a single time. The chain links TRBV7-6 to TRBJ1-1; no clear D gene. This CDR3 is 13 amino acids long. Germline assignment: CDR1 SGHVS and CDR2 FNYEAQ. Between the trimmed V and J ends, which lost 7 bases and 1 base, there was a span of 10 bases. The CDR3 DNA reads TGTGCCAGCAAAAGAGAGTCGAACACTGAAGCTTTCTTT. Protein sequence: CASKRESNTEAFF.

The gene calls are TRBV4-1 and TRBJ2-7; 8 bases align to TRBD2. J gave up 0 bases and V 4 bases, and 5 bases lay outside the gene matches. CDR3 size: 15 residues. Germline values: CDR1 MGHRA, CDR2 YSYEKL. CDR3 DNA: TGCGCCAGCAGCCCGGGGGGGAGAAGCTCCTACGAGCAGTACTTC. This gives the protein CASSPGGRSSYEQYF.

The chain couples TRBV6-1 to TRBJ1-2; D may be TRBD1 (5 bases). Trimming took 9 bases from V and 3 from J, leaving 20 bases between them. The CDR3 spans 15 residues. The V gene's germline CDR1 is MNHNS and CDR2 SASEGT. The chain's CDR3 is CASKRVTGGYYGYTF. The CDR3, as DNA: TGTGCCAGTAAAAGAGTCACGGGGGGGTACTATGGCTACACCTTC.

The genes are TRBV5-5 and TRBJ2-7, with a possible D match to TRBD2 (5 bases). The CDR3 consists of 15 residues. Germline loops: CDR1 SGHKS, CDR2 YYEKEE (reference sequence). V lost 2 bases and J 6 bases, leaving 18 bases between the germline ends. This CDR3 is CASSLAVPRSVEQYF. CDR3 DNA: TGTGCCAGCAGCTTAGCGGTTCCTCGTTCGGTCGAGCAGTACTTC.